This T cell receptor (beta chain) was identified in a study of blood T cells in healthy people across ages. General study findings and limits: Relative to aged donors, long-lived donors carried more naive CD4+ cells and displayed higher diversity.

As for this clonotype: What it binds is not known.

The length of the CDR3 is 13 residues. The germline V gene encodes CDR1 WSHSY and CDR2 SAAADI. A second roughly 7 to 12 cycle PCR used barcoded and J-beta primers. TCRdb called the 5' RACE reads again in MiXCR, with one record for every CDR3 protein. The profile shows around 800,000 distinct CDR3 sequences, roughly 24% of them singletons. A further study also used this sample, focusing on T cells of mothers and their children. That paper adds: Detection of persistent microchimeric T cell clones did not occur.

This TCR came from a boy aged 5-17 years in good health. The sample consisted of blood. This chain connects TRBV10-2 to TRBJ2-1; tentative D call: TRBD2 (5 bases). The DNA end is a closer match to TRBJ2-7, so the J assignment may be wrong. The CDR3 protein is CASREAKGGEQYF. CDR3 bases: TGCGCCAGCAGGGAGGCGAAGGGCGGGGAGCAGTACTTC.